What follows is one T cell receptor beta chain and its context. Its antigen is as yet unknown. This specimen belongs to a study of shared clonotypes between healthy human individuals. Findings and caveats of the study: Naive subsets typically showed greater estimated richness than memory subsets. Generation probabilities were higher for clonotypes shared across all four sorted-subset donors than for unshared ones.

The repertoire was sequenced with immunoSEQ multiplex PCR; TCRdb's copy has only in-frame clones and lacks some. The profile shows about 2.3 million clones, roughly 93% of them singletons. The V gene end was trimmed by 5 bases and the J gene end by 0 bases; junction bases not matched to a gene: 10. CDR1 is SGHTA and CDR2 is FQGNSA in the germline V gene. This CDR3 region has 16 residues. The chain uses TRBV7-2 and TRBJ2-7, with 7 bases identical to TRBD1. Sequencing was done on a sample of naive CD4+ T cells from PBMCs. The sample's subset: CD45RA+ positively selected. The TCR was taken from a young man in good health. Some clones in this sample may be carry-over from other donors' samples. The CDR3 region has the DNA TGTGCCAGCAGCATAAATTCCGGGACAGTCTCCTACGAGCAGTACTTC. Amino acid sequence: CASSINSGTVSYEQYF.